These 8 T cell receptor beta chains came from one sample sequenced in a study of T cells after yellow fever vaccination. TCRdb re-called the 5' RACE reads through MiXCR, storing one row per CDR3 protein. Of 95,000 to 150,000 distinct CDR3 sequences in the sample, 7.4% were seen once. Material: CD4+ T cells sorted from PBMCs, obtained roughly 10 days after the first yellow fever vaccination. These receptor sequences come from a young man who received the YFV17D yellow fever vaccine.

This clonotype turned up a few times. This chain connects TRBV10-3 to TRBJ1-5, with 11 bases identical to TRBD1. This CDR3 comprises 15 residues. Per germline, CDR1 ENHRY and CDR2 SYGVKD. The trim removed 8 bases at V and 7 bases at J, leaving 10 bases unmatched. The CDR3 region has the DNA TGTGCCATCTCTCCAGGACAGGGGGCCTCCCAGCCCCAGCATTTT. As protein: CAISPGQGASQPQHF.

In this sample, this clonotype turned up many times. The gene calls are TRBV5-1 and TRBJ2-5, with TRBD1 identical over 7 bases. Trimming took 2 bases from V and 2 from J; bases not matched to a gene: 6. CDR1 and CDR2 (germline): SGHRS, YFSETQ. The CDR3 totals 15 residues. The chain's CDR3 is CASSFGTALQETQYF. CDR3 bases: TGCGCCAGCAGCTTTGGGACAGCCTTACAAGAGACCCAGTACTTC.

As concerns this clonotype: Being one base from a much bigger clone, this may be a read error. The genes are TRBV7-8 and TRBJ2-7; the D gene is possibly TRBD1 (6 bases). This CDR3 is built from 15 residues. Trimming took off 5 bases at V and 0 bases at J, with 14 bases between the two ends. From germline, CDR1 is SGHVS and CDR2 FQNEAQ. The CDR3 coding sequence is TGTGCCAGCAGCCCCCGCCAGGACAGCTCCTACGAGCAGTACTTC. This translates into CASSPRQDSSYEQYF.

This clonotype was observed at least ten times. This chain links TRBV20-1 with TRBJ2-3, with 8 nucleotides matching TRBD2. The length of the CDR3 is 13 residues. Trimming cost V 5 bases and J 7 bases; bases outside gene matches: 8. Germline V CDR1 and CDR2: DFQATT, SNEGSKA (reference sequence). The CDR3 nucleotides are TGCAGTGCTGCCAGCGGGGGAAGTTATACGCAGTATTTT. Protein: CSAASGGSYTQYF.

This clonotype has ten or more counts. The chain joins TRBV4-3 to TRBJ2-5; either TRBD1 or TRBD2 may supply D (5 bases each). V shed 0 bases and J shed 5 bases, with 13 bases lying between them. In germline, CDR1 is LGHNA, CDR2 YSLEER. CDR3 size: 15 residues. The CDR3 bases are TGCGCCAGCAGCCAAGATCCGGGTAGGGACGAGACCCAGTACTTC. Translating gives CASSQDPGRDETQYF.

The chain recombines TRBV5-4 with TRBJ2-1; the D gene is possibly TRBD2 (5 bases). Trimming pared 0 bases from V and 7 bases from J, leaving 14 bases between. CDR1 and CDR2 (germline): SGHNT, YYREEE (reference sequence). This CDR3 is built from 15 residues. CDR3 DNA sequence: TGTGCCAGCAGCTTGGCGGCCAGTTTAGCGAATGAGCAGTTCTTC. As protein: CASSLAASLANEQFF.

The chain uses TRBV4-1 and TRBJ1-6, with 7 positions matching TRBD1. This CDR3 spans 18 amino acids. The trim removed 1 base at V and 8 bases at J, leaving 14 bases unmatched. The germline V gene has CDR1 MGHRA and CDR2 YSYEKL. The CDR3 loop reads CASSQGLSGQKADSPLHF. CDR3 in DNA: TGCGCCAGCAGCCAAGGCCTCTCGGGACAGAAGGCGGATTCACCCCTCCACTTT.

This clonotype was found many times. This rearrangement joins TRBV6-2 or TRBV6-3 to TRBJ2-7, with 7 bases that match TRBD1. V lost 8 bases to trimming and J lost 6 bases; unmatched junction nucleotides: 10. The germline gives CDR1 MNHEY, CDR2 SVGEGT. This CDR3 contains 13 residues. The CDR3 reads CASRQGILSEQYV. The CDR3 DNA sequence: TGTGCCAGCCGACAGGGTATTCTGTCCGAGCAGTACGTC.